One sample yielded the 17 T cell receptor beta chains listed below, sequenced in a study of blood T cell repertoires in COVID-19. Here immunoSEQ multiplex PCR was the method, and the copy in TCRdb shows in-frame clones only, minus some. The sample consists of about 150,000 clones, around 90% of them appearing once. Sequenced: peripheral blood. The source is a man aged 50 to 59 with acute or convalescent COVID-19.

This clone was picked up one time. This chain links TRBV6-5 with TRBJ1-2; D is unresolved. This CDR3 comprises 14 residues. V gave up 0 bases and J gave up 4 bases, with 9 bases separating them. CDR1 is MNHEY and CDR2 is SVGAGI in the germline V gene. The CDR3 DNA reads TGTGCCAGCAGTTACTCCGCGGGTCTCTATGGCTACACCTTC. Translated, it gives CASSYSAGLYGYTF.

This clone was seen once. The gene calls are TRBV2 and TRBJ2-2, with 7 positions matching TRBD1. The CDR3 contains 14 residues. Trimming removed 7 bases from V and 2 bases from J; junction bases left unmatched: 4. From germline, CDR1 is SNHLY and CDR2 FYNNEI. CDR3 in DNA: TGTGCCAGCACAACAGGGGTAAACACCGGGGAGCTGTTTTTT. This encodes CASTTGVNTGELFF.

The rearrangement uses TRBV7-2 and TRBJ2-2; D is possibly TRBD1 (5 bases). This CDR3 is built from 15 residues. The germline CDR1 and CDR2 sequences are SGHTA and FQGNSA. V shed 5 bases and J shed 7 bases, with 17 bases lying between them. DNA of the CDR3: TGTGCCAGCAGCCTAGAGGCAGGGCTGGGCGGGGAGCTGTTTTTT. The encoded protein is CASSLEAGLGGELFF.

The CDR3 bases are TGTGCCAGCAGTTCCCCAGGGGTAGAGACCCAGTACTTC. Its translation is CASSSPGVETQYF. The chain recombines TRBV12-3 or TRBV12-4 with TRBJ2-5; D is perhaps TRBD1 (6 bases). The CDR3 covers 13 residues. V lost 4 bases and J 4 bases, leaving 10 bases between the germline ends.

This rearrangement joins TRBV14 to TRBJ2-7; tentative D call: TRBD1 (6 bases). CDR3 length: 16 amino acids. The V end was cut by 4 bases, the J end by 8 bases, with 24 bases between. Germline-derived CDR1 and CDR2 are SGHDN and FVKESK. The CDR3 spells CASSLNRDMEVCKQYV. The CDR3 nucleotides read TGTGCCAGCAGCCTCAACCGGGACATGGAGGTCTGCAAGCAGTACGTC.

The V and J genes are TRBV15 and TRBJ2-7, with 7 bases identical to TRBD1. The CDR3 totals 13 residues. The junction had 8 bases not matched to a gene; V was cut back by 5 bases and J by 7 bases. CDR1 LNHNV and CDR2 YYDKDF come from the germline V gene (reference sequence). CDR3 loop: CATSLDRAREQYV. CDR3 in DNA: TGTGCCACCAGCCTCGACAGGGCTCGGGAGCAGTACGTC.

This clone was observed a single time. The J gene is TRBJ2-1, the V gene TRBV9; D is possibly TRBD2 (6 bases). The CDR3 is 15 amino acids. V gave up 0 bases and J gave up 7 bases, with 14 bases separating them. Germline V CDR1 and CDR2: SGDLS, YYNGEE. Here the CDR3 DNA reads TGTGCCAGCAGCGTAGCTTCGGGAGAGCTGAATGAGCAGTTCTTC. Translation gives CASSVASGELNEQFF.

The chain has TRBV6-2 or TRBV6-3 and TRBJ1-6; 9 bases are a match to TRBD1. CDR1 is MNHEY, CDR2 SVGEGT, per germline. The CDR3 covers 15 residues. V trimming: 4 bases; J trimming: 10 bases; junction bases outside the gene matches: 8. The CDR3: CASSSRGQGTSPLHF. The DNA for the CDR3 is TGTGCCAGCAGTTCTCGAGGACAGGGGACGTCACCCCTCCACTTT.

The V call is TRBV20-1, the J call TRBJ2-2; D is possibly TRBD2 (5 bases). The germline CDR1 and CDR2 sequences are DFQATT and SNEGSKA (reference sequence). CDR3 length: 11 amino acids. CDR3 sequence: CSAAGSGELFF. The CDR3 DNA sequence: TGCAGCGCGGCGGGCAGCGGGGAGCTGTTTTTT.

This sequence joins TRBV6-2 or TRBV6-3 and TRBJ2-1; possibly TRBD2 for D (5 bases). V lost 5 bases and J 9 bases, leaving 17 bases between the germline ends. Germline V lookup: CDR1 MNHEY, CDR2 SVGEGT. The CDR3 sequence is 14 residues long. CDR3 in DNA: TGTGCCAGCAGTGAGGACTTGAATCTCCTTGAGCAGTTCTTC. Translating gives CASSEDLNLLEQFF.

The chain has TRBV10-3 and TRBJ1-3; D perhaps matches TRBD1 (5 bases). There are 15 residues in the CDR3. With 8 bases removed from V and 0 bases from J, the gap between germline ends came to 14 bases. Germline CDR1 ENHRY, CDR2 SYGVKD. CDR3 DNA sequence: TGTGCCATCTCACTCTCCAGGGACTCTGGAAACACCATATATTTT. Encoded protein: CAISLSRDSGNTIYF.

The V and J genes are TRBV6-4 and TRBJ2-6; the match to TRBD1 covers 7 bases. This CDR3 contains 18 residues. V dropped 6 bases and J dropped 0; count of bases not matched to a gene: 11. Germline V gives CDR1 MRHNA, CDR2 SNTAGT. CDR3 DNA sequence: TGTGCCAGCAGCGCTCGGGACAGTTTAATCTCTGGGGCCAACGTCCTGACTTTC. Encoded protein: CASSARDSLISGANVLTF.

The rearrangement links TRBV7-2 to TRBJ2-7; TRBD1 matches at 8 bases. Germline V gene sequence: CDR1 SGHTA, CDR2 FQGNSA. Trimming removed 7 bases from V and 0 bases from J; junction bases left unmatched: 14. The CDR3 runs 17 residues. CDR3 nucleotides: TGTGCCAGCACCAAATCTCGTCAGGGGGCATCCTCCTACGAGCAGTACTTC. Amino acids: CASTKSRQGASSYEQYF.

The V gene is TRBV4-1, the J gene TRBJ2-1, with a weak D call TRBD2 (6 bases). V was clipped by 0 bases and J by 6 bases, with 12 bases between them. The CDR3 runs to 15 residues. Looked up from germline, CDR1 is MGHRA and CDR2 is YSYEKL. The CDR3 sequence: CASSQDGGPVNEQFF. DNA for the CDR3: TGCGCCAGCAGCCAAGACGGGGGTCCGGTCAATGAGCAGTTCTTC.

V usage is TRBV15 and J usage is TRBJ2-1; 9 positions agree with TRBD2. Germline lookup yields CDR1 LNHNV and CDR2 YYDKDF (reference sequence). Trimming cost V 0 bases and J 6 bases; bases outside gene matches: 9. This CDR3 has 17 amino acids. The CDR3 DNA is TGTGCCACCAGCAGAGATCGTGGCGGGAGGGCCCCCAATGAGCAGTTCTTC. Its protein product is CATSRDRGGRAPNEQFF.

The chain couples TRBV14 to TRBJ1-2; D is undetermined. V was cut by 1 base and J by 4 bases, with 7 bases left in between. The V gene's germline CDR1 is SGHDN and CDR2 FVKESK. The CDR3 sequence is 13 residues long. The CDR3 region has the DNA TGTGCCAGCAGCCAAGGGCAGTCCTATGGCTACACCTTC. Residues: CASSQGQSYGYTF.

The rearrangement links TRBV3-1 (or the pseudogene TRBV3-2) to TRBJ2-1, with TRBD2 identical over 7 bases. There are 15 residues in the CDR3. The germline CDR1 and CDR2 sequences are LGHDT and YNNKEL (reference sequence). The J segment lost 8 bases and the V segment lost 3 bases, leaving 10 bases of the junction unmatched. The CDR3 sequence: CASSHVSGPPDEQFF. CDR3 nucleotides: TGTGCCAGCAGCCATGTTAGCGGGCCACCCGATGAGCAGTTCTTC.